A selection of T cell receptor beta chains follows, all from one sample in a study of T cell responses to AZD1222 COVID-19 vaccine. Method: immunoSEQ multiplex PCR; TCRdb's copy keeps in-frame clones and lacks some. The data hold some 120,000 clones, with around 88% observed a single time. This specimen was peripheral blood, taken on day 0 of MenACWY control vaccination. The receptor set was obtained from an adult in good health. Each CDR3 is given with its conserved first and last residue. A D gene is named only where the DNA matches it firmly. Expanded clones are given a class, and other clones once, few, many or no size at all.

cdr3_aa: CASSPDVNQPQHF; cdr3_nt: TGCGCCAGCAGCCCCGACGTTAATCAGCCCCAGCATTTT; clone_size: -; cdr3_length: 13; j_call: TRBJ1-5; d_call: -; v_call: TRBV5-1
cdr3_aa: CASSQTSSYEQYF; cdr3_nt: TGTGCCAGCTCACAGACTAGCTCCTACGAGCAGTACTTC; clone_size: -; cdr3_length: 13; j_call: TRBJ2-7; d_call: -; v_call: TRBV18
cdr3_aa: CASGSRSTEAFF; cdr3_nt: TGTGCCAGCGGTTCAAGGAGCACTGAAGCTTTCTTT; clone_size: -; cdr3_length: 12; j_call: TRBJ1-1; d_call: -; v_call: TRBV3-1/TRBV3-2
cdr3_aa: CASGQGARYEQYF; cdr3_nt: TGTGCCAGTGGACAGGGGGCGCGGTACGAGCAGTACTTC; clone_size: -; cdr3_length: 13; j_call: TRBJ2-7; d_call: TRBD1; v_call: TRBV19
cdr3_aa: CASSPPGGNNEQYF; cdr3_nt: TGTGCCAGCTCACCACCGGGAGGGAATAACGAGCAGTACTTC; clone_size: -; cdr3_length: 14; j_call: TRBJ2-7; d_call: TRBD2; v_call: TRBV18
cdr3_aa: CASSLTGELFF; cdr3_nt: TGTGCCAGCAGCTTAACCGGGGAGCTGTTTTTT; clone_size: -; cdr3_length: 11; j_call: TRBJ2-2; d_call: -; v_call: TRBV11-2
cdr3_aa: CASSFRNQPQHF; cdr3_nt: TGTGCCAGCAGTTTCAGAAATCAGCCCCAGCATTTT; clone_size: -; cdr3_length: 12; j_call: TRBJ1-5; d_call: -; v_call: TRBV6-5
cdr3_aa: CAITPTHLNTEAFF; cdr3_nt: TGTGCCATCACCCCCACCCATCTGAACACTGAAGCTTTCTTT; clone_size: -; cdr3_length: 14; j_call: TRBJ1-1; d_call: -; v_call: TRBV10-3
cdr3_aa: CASSSSGSAYIQYF; cdr3_nt: TGTGCCAGCAGCTCTAGCGGGAGTGCGTACATTCAGTACTTC; clone_size: -; cdr3_length: 14; j_call: TRBJ2-4; d_call: TRBD2; v_call: TRBV5-6
cdr3_aa: CASVAGGGETQYF; cdr3_nt: TGTGCCAGCGTAGCGGGAGGAGGGGAGACCCAGTACTTC; clone_size: -; cdr3_length: 13; j_call: TRBJ2-5; d_call: TRBD2; v_call: TRBV19
cdr3_aa: CASTWDRATTEAFF; cdr3_nt: TGTGCCAGCACCTGGGACAGGGCGACCACTGAAGCTTTCTTT; clone_size: -; cdr3_length: 14; j_call: TRBJ1-1; d_call: TRBD1; v_call: TRBV6-5
cdr3_aa: CASSLGLANSYEQYF; cdr3_nt: TGTGCCAGCAGTTTGGGACTAGCGAACTCCTACGAGCAGTACTTC; clone_size: -; cdr3_length: 15; j_call: TRBJ2-7; d_call: TRBD2; v_call: TRBV27
cdr3_aa: CASSQAPRGGAGNTIYF; cdr3_nt: TGTGCCAGCAGCCAAGCCCCCAGGGGGGGGGCTGGAAACACCATATATTTT; clone_size: -; cdr3_length: 17; j_call: TRBJ1-3; d_call: TRBD1; v_call: TRBV4-2
cdr3_aa: CASSATGGVENTEAFF; cdr3_nt: TGCGCCAGCAGCGCTACAGGGGGCGTTGAGAACACTGAAGCTTTCTTT; clone_size: -; cdr3_length: 16; j_call: TRBJ1-1; d_call: TRBD1; v_call: TRBV5-1
cdr3_aa: CATSRDEKNTEAFF; cdr3_nt: TGTGCCACCAGCAGAGATGAGAAGAACACTGAAGCTTTCTTT; clone_size: -; cdr3_length: 14; j_call: TRBJ1-1; d_call: -; v_call: TRBV15
cdr3_aa: CASSLRTGMDSGNTIYF; cdr3_nt: TGTGCCAGCAGCCTACGCACAGGGATGGACTCTGGAAACACCATATATTTT; clone_size: few; cdr3_length: 17; j_call: TRBJ1-3; d_call: -; v_call: TRBV11-2
cdr3_aa: CATFGRREANYGYTF; cdr3_nt: TGTGCCACCTTTGGCCGACGGGAAGCTAACTATGGCTACACCTTC; clone_size: -; cdr3_length: 15; j_call: TRBJ1-2; d_call: -; v_call: TRBV2
cdr3_aa: CASSIGSNRREQYF; cdr3_nt: TGTGCCAGTAGTATTGGCTCGAACCGACGGGAGCAGTACTTC; clone_size: -; cdr3_length: 14; j_call: TRBJ2-7; d_call: -; v_call: TRBV19
cdr3_aa: CASSETGANVLTF; cdr3_nt: TGTGCCAGCAGTGAAACTGGGGCCAACGTCCTGACTTTC; clone_size: -; cdr3_length: 13; j_call: TRBJ2-6; d_call: -; v_call: TRBV6-1
cdr3_aa: CASSWGGVSYGYTF; cdr3_nt: TGTGCCAGCAGCTGGGGTGGGGTTTCCTATGGCTACACCTTC; clone_size: -; cdr3_length: 14; j_call: TRBJ1-2; d_call: -; v_call: TRBV5-5
cdr3_aa: CASSVGLGETQYF; cdr3_nt: TGTGCCAGCAGCGTAGGGTTGGGGGAGACCCAGTACTTC; clone_size: -; cdr3_length: 13; j_call: TRBJ2-5; d_call: -; v_call: TRBV6-4